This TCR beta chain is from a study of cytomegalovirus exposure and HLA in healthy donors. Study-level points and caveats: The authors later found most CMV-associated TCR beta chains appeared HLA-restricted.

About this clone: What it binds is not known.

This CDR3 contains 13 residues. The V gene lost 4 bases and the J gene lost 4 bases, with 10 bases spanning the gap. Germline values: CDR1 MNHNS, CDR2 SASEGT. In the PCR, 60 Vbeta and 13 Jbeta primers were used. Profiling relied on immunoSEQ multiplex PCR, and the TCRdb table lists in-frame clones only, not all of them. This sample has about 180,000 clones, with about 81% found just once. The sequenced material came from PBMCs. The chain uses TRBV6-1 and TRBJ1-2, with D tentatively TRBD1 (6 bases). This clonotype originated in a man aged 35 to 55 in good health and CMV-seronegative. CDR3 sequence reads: CASSVVGGYGYTF. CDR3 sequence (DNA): TGTGCCAGCAGTGTGGTAGGGGGCTATGGCTACACCTTC.